What follows are 13 T cell receptor beta chains derived from one specimen sequenced in a study of a mutant IDH1 vaccine in newly diagnosed glioma. Measured with immunoSEQ multiplex PCR; TCRdb has only the in-frame clones, and not every one. The repertoire holds 30,000 or so clones, roughly 80% seen once, with 6% to 7.5% in the top ten. Time point specified: week 35, safety follow-up. Each vaccine dose was 300 ug of mutant IDH1 20-mer peptide, with topical imiquimod. Their antigens remain unidentified. The sample consisted of PBMCs, taken from a glioma patient whose treatment included an IDH1 peptide vaccine. The receptors were gathered from a woman aged 18 to 35 with glioma.

The V call is TRBV28, the J call TRBJ2-1; D uncertain. The CDR3 runs 13 residues. In germline, CDR1 is MDHEN, CDR2 SYDVKM. Trimming shortened V by 7 bases and J by 4 bases, and 11 bases separated the two germline ends. The CDR3 DNA sequence: TGTGCCAGCACCAAGACTGGATACAATGAGCAGTTCTTC. Its translation is CASTKTGYNEQFF.

This clone came up a few times. This rearrangement joins TRBV13 to TRBJ2-2; D is unclear. The CDR3 is 12 residues long. Trimming cost V 5 bases and J 6 bases, with 7 bases left between them. CDR1 and CDR2 from the germline V gene are PRHDT and FYEKMQ (reference sequence). DNA for the CDR3: TGTGCCAGCAGCCCTCGGTCCGGGGAGCTGTTTTTT. Encoded protein: CASSPRSGELFF.

The chain employs TRBV5-1 and TRBJ1-1; the match to TRBD1 covers 7 bases. The germline V gene has CDR1 SGHRS and CDR2 YFSETQ. The V segment lost 4 bases and the J segment 0 bases; nucleotides outside the gene matches: 6. The CDR3 contains 15 residues. The CDR3 sequence is CASSIPGTVNTEAFF. The CDR3 DNA is TGCGCCAGCAGCATACCCGGGACAGTGAACACTGAAGCTTTCTTT. Full variable domain (missing parts from reference TRBV5-1 and TRBJ1-1): KAGVTQTPRYLIKTRGQQVTLSCSPISGHRSVSWYQQTPGQGLQFLFEYFSETQRNKGNFPGRFSGRQFSNSRSEMNVSTLELGDSALYLCASSIPGTVNTEAFFGQGTRLTVV.

V usage is TRBV7-9 and J usage is TRBJ2-1; D gene unclear. CDR3 length: 15 residues. Trimming shortened V by 1 base and J by 9 bases, and 16 bases separated the two germline ends. Germline V gene data show CDR1 as SEHNR and CDR2 as FQNEAQ (reference sequence). CDR3 protein: CASSLGIGSVGEQFF. CDR3 sequence (DNA): TGTGCCAGCAGCTTAGGAATAGGATCGGTGGGTGAGCAGTTCTTC.

V and J are TRBV6-1 and TRBJ1-2; a possible D gene is TRBD1 (6 bases). CDR3 length: 14 residues. V was pared by 6 bases and J by 2 bases, with 13 bases between. CDR1 and CDR2 (germline): MNHNS, SASEGT. The CDR3 region is CASRGWTENYGYTF. Here the CDR3 DNA reads TGTGCCAGCAGGGGTTGGACAGAGAACTATGGCTACACCTTC.

This clone has only a few counts. This sample also contains other DNA sequences that code for the same CDR3. The rearrangement joins TRBV10-3 to TRBJ1-1; 8 nucleotides align to TRBD1. Germline CDR1 and CDR2: ENHRY and SYGVKD. The CDR3 is made up of 15 amino acids. Losses at the gene ends were 0 bases for V and 1 base for J; bases not matched to a gene: 1. CDR3 in DNA: TGTGCCATCAGTGAGTCAACAGGGGGGAACACTGAAGCTTTCTTT. Its translation is CAISESTGGNTEAFF.

The V and J genes are TRBV27 and TRBJ1-2; maybe TRBD1 (6 bases). The CDR3 totals 17 residues. Germline CDR1 is MNHEY and CDR2 is SMNVEV (reference sequence). The V gene lost 2 bases and the J gene lost 4 bases, with 20 bases spanning the gap. The chain's CDR3 is CASSLLGAGGAGYGYTF. The CDR3 nucleotides are TGTGCCAGCAGTTTACTAGGCGCGGGGGGCGCCGGCTATGGCTACACCTTC.

The chain is built from TRBV19 and TRBJ1-2; no reliable D call. The CDR3 loop spans 14 amino acids. In germline, CDR1 is LNHDA, CDR2 SQIVND (reference sequence). V lost 7 bases to trimming and J lost 4 bases, with 16 bases between them. CDR3 in DNA: TGTGCCAGTAAATGGAGCGACTCCTCCTATGGCTACACCTTC. It translates to CASKWSDSSYGYTF.

V is TRBV19 and J is TRBJ2-1; 9 bases map to TRBD2. This CDR3 has 13 residues. J was trimmed by 8 bases and V by 6 bases; bases with no gene match: 5. Germline V gene data show CDR1 as LNHDA and CDR2 as SQIVND (reference sequence). The CDR3 nucleotides are TGTGCCAGTAGACGGACTAGCGCCGATGAGCAGTTCTTC. This sequence encodes CASRRTSADEQFF.

The chain carries TRBV5-1 and TRBJ2-1; TRBD1 is a possible D gene (5 bases). Trimming took off 0 bases at V and 10 bases at J, with 11 bases between the two ends. Germline V gene data show CDR1 as SGHRS and CDR2 as YFSETQ. CDR3 length: 13 residues. The CDR3 spells CASSLGGGDEQFF. The CDR3 nucleotides read TGCGCCAGCAGCTTGGGGGGCGGTGACGAGCAGTTCTTC.

The CDR3 coding sequence is TGCGCCAGCAGCCTAGGACAAGGGAACATTCAGTACTTC. It encodes CASSLGQGNIQYF. The gene calls are TRBV5-1 and TRBJ2-4, with a weak D call TRBD1 (5 bases). The V end was cut by 4 bases, the J end by 7 bases, with 12 bases between. The CDR3 spans 13 residues. Germline V CDR1 and CDR2: SGHRS, YFSETQ.

The chain is built from TRBV6-1 and TRBJ2-2; unclear D gene. In germline, CDR1 is MNHNS, CDR2 SASEGT. The CDR3 has 14 residues. Trimming left V 7 bases short and J 1 base short, with 10 bases between. In nucleotides, the CDR3 is TGTGCCAGCACCGAAGTTGGGAACACCGGGGAGCTGTTTTTT. Protein sequence: CASTEVGNTGELFF.

This clone appeared a single time. V is TRBV19 and J is TRBJ1-1; D might be TRBD1 (6 bases). The CDR3 runs to 15 residues. Germline V gene data show CDR1 as LNHDA and CDR2 as SQIVND (reference sequence). The V and J ends lost 5 bases and 3 bases respectively, with 16 bases between them. CDR3 loop: CASSPRGGADTEAFF. The DNA of the CDR3 is TGTGCCAGTAGTCCGCGGGGGGGGGCAGACACTGAAGCTTTCTTT.